The rows below give T cell receptor beta chains drawn from one sample of a study of siplizumab effects on memory and regulatory T cells. The antigens of these receptors remain unknown. This table comes from immunoSEQ multiplex PCR, and its TCRdb copy is limited to in-frame clones, with some not included. This table holds approximately 14,000 clones, about 43% found once. The specimen sequenced was CFSE-low (dividing) CD4+ T cells sorted from an allogeneic mixed lymphocyte reaction. The receptors originated from a human donor in good health; the cells came from an allogeneic mixed lymphocyte reaction. Some clones in this sample may be carry-over from other donors' samples. Both conserved end residues are part of each CDR3. Each record gives: clone size, D gene, J gene, V gene, CDR3 DNA, CDR3 protein. D genes are given only for firm matches. Where a row states a size, it is once, few, many or the class of an expanded clone; other rows omit it.

clone size: few; D gene: .; J gene: TRBJ1-5; V gene: TRBV27; CDR3 DNA: TGTGCCAGCAGCCCCCTCCGCGGGGACAATCAGCCCCAGCATTTT; CDR3 protein: CASSPLRGDNQPQHF
clone size: .; D gene: .; J gene: TRBJ2-5; V gene: TRBV30; CDR3 DNA: TGTGCCTGGAGTGTAAGGAGGGCGGAAGAGACCCAGTACTTC; CDR3 protein: CAWSVRRAEETQYF
clone size: .; D gene: .; J gene: TRBJ2-1; V gene: TRBV7-2; CDR3 DNA: .; CDR3 protein: CASSLASVGQGAKILFF
clone size: .; D gene: .; J gene: TRBJ2-4; V gene: TRBV6-1; CDR3 DNA: TGTGCCAGCAGTGCGAGAACGGGGATCGCCAAAAACATTCAGTACTTC; CDR3 protein: CASSARTGIAKNIQYF
clone size: .; D gene: TRBD2; J gene: TRBJ2-1; V gene: TRBV5-1; CDR3 DNA: TGCGCCAGCACACAAAGCGGGAGCTCCTACAATGAGCAGTTCTTC; CDR3 protein: CASTQSGSSYNEQFF
clone size: few; D gene: .; J gene: TRBJ2-3; V gene: TRBV6-6; CDR3 DNA: TGTGCCAGCAGTTCGCGGACTCTCGTCACAGATACGCAGTATTTT; CDR3 protein: CASSSRTLVTDTQYF
clone size: once; D gene: .; J gene: TRBJ2-7; V gene: TRBV13; CDR3 DNA: TGTGCCAGCAGCCCGCTAAGGGGGGGCTCCTACGAGCAGTACTTC; CDR3 protein: CASSPLRGGSYEQYF
clone size: .; D gene: .; J gene: TRBJ1-2; V gene: TRBV6-1; CDR3 DNA: TGTGCCAGCAGTCGCAGAGGAGCCGAATATGGCTACACCTTC; CDR3 protein: CASSRRGAEYGYTF
clone size: .; D gene: .; J gene: TRBJ2-3; V gene: TRBV19; CDR3 DNA: TGTGCCAGTAGTATGTGGCGACCATTTAGCACAGATACGCAGTATTTT; CDR3 protein: CASSMWRPFSTDTQYF
clone size: many; D gene: .; J gene: TRBJ2-1; V gene: TRBV25-1; CDR3 DNA: TGTGCCAGCAGTGAAGACAGTAGAATAGTAGGGCAGTTCTTC; CDR3 protein: CASSEDSRIVGQFF
clone size: .; D gene: TRBD2; J gene: TRBJ2-1; V gene: TRBV19; CDR3 DNA: TGTGCCAGTAGCTCAAGGGCTAGCGGGGGTTCCTACAATGAGCAGTTCTTC; CDR3 protein: CASSSRASGGSYNEQFF
clone size: .; D gene: TRBD2; J gene: TRBJ2-3; V gene: TRBV2; CDR3 DNA: TGTGCCAGCAGTCTGGGGAGCGGGAGCTCAGATACGCAGTATTTT; CDR3 protein: CASSLGSGSSDTQYF
clone size: few; D gene: TRBD1; J gene: TRBJ2-1; V gene: TRBV10-3; CDR3 DNA: TGTGCCATCAGTCGCGACAGGGGCTCCTACAATGAGCAGTTCTTC; CDR3 protein: CAISRDRGSYNEQFF
clone size: .; D gene: TRBD2; J gene: TRBJ2-5; V gene: TRBV5-1; CDR3 DNA: TGCGCCAGCAGCTGGATGACTAGCGGGGCAGTAGGAGAGACCCAGTACTTC; CDR3 protein: CASSWMTSGAVGETQYF
clone size: once; D gene: .; J gene: TRBJ1-2; V gene: TRBV6-6; CDR3 DNA: TGTGCCAGCAGTGGGGAGGAGAGATTTAACTATGGCTACACCTTC; CDR3 protein: CASSGEERFNYGYTF
clone size: once; D gene: TRBD2; J gene: TRBJ2-5; V gene: TRBV4-1; CDR3 DNA: TGCGCCAGCACGCGGACTAGCGGGATTCAAGAGACCCAGTACTTC; CDR3 protein: CASTRTSGIQETQYF
clone size: .; D gene: .; J gene: TRBJ2-3; V gene: TRBV9; CDR3 DNA: TGTGCCAGCAGCGCCCCCGGAGGGGGGCTGGGCACAGATACGCAGTATTTT; CDR3 protein: CASSAPGGGLGTDTQYF
clone size: .; D gene: TRBD2; J gene: TRBJ2-2; V gene: TRBV9; CDR3 DNA: TGTGCCAGCAGCGTACTTCCCGGGCGGGAGGGAGGCACCGGGGAGCTGTTTTTT; CDR3 protein: CASSVLPGREGGTGELFF
clone size: .; D gene: .; J gene: TRBJ2-2; V gene: TRBV29-1; CDR3 DNA: TGCAGCGTTGAAACCCCTCCAAGGCCCGGGGAGCTGTTTTTT; CDR3 protein: CSVETPPRPGELFF
clone size: .; D gene: .; J gene: TRBJ2-2; V gene: TRBV7-3; CDR3 DNA: TGTGCCAGCAGCCCTATACAGGGTACCGGGGAGCTGTTTTTT; CDR3 protein: CASSPIQGTGELFF
clone size: .; D gene: .; J gene: TRBJ1-5; V gene: TRBV5-8; CDR3 DNA: TGTGCCAGCAGCAGGAGCAATCAGCCCCAGCATTTT; CDR3 protein: CASSRSNQPQHF
clone size: .; D gene: TRBD1; J gene: TRBJ1-1; V gene: TRBV28; CDR3 DNA: TGTGCCAGCAGTCGCGACAGGGGTCCGAACACTGAAGCTTTCTTT; CDR3 protein: CASSRDRGPNTEAFF
clone size: .; D gene: .; J gene: TRBJ2-3; V gene: TRBV28; CDR3 DNA: TGTGCCAGCAGCCCTTTATCGTCTAGGGCGGATACGCAGTATTTT; CDR3 protein: CASSPLSSRADTQYF
clone size: once; D gene: TRBD1; J gene: TRBJ1-6; V gene: TRBV18; CDR3 DNA: TGTGCCAGCTCACCTCCCCCGGGACAGGGGGGCTCCTATAATTCACCCCTCCACTTT; CDR3 protein: CASSPPPGQGGSYNSPLHF
clone size: .; D gene: .; J gene: TRBJ2-3; V gene: TRBV18; CDR3 DNA: TGTGCCAGCTCACCATTAGGGTTTCATACAGATACGCAGTATTTT; CDR3 protein: CASSPLGFHTDTQYF
clone size: once; D gene: .; J gene: TRBJ1-6; V gene: TRBV6-6; CDR3 DNA: TGTGCCAGCAGTTACCGGGAGGGAAGGTCTTCACCCCTCCACTTT; CDR3 protein: CASSYREGRSSPLHF
clone size: .; D gene: .; J gene: TRBJ2-7; V gene: TRBV6-6; CDR3 DNA: TGTGCCAGCAGACACAACCCCTACGAGCAGTACTTC; CDR3 protein: CASRHNPYEQYF
clone size: .; D gene: TRBD1; J gene: TRBJ1-2; V gene: TRBV19; CDR3 DNA: TGTGCCAGTAGTACGACAGGGTTGTCGGCCTATGGCTACACCTTC; CDR3 protein: CASSTTGLSAYGYTF
clone size: few; D gene: .; J gene: TRBJ1-5; V gene: TRBV28; CDR3 DNA: TGTGCCAGCCTACCTCGGGGCAGATTCAATCAGCCCCAGCATTTT; CDR3 protein: CASLPRGRFNQPQHF
clone size: few; D gene: .; J gene: TRBJ2-4; V gene: TRBV6-5; CDR3 DNA: TGTGCCAGCAGGGAGGGGGGGGCCAAAAACATTCAGTACTTC; CDR3 protein: CASREGGAKNIQYF
clone size: few; D gene: TRBD1; J gene: TRBJ2-7; V gene: TRBV28; CDR3 DNA: TGTGCCAGCAGTACCCGGGGACAGCTTAACTACGAGCAGTACTTC; CDR3 protein: CASSTRGQLNYEQYF
clone size: .; D gene: .; J gene: TRBJ1-3; V gene: TRBV11-2; CDR3 DNA: TGTGCCAGCAGCTATACAGGCTCTGGAAACACCATATATTTT; CDR3 protein: CASSYTGSGNTIYF
clone size: .; D gene: TRBD1; J gene: TRBJ1-4; V gene: TRBV2; CDR3 DNA: TGTGCCAGCAGCTACGACAGGGACGGTGAAAAACTGTTTTTT; CDR3 protein: CASSYDRDGEKLFF
clone size: .; D gene: .; J gene: TRBJ1-1; V gene: TRBV7-2; CDR3 DNA: TGTGCCAGCAGCTTATACCGGGGGGACTGGAACACTGAAGCTTTCTTT; CDR3 protein: CASSLYRGDWNTEAFF
clone size: few; D gene: .; J gene: TRBJ2-7; V gene: TRBV6-5; CDR3 DNA: TGTGCCAGCAGTTACTCTTTGAAAAGCTCCTACGAGCAGTACTTC; CDR3 protein: CASSYSLKSSYEQYF
clone size: few; D gene: TRBD1; J gene: TRBJ1-1; V gene: TRBV30; CDR3 DNA: TGTGCCTGGAGTTGGACAGGGATGTACACTGAAGCTTTCTTT; CDR3 protein: CAWSWTGMYTEAFF
clone size: .; D gene: TRBD2; J gene: TRBJ2-1; V gene: TRBV6-6; CDR3 DNA: TGTGCCAGCAGTTCTAGCGGCTACTACAATGAGCAGTTCTTC; CDR3 protein: CASSSSGYYNEQFF
clone size: .; D gene: .; J gene: TRBJ1-4; V gene: TRBV5-3; CDR3 DNA: TGTGCCAGAAGGTGCAGAGGAAATGAAAAACTGTTTTTT; CDR3 protein: CARRCRGNEKLFF
clone size: .; D gene: .; J gene: TRBJ1-5; V gene: TRBV7-8; CDR3 DNA: TGTGCCAGCAGCTTTAATGGGTATAGCAATCAGCCCCAGCATTTT; CDR3 protein: CASSFNGYSNQPQHF
clone size: medium-sized; D gene: .; J gene: TRBJ1-5; V gene: TRBV23-1; CDR3 DNA: TGCGCCAGCAGTCAATCGACAGGCAATCAGCCCCAGCATTTT; CDR3 protein: CASSQSTGNQPQHF
clone size: medium-sized; D gene: .; J gene: TRBJ2-5; V gene: TRBV6-4; CDR3 DNA: TGTGCCAGCAGTGACCCAGGACAGCAAGAGACCCAGTACTTC; CDR3 protein: CASSDPGQQETQYF
clone size: few; D gene: .; J gene: TRBJ1-5; V gene: TRBV2; CDR3 DNA: TGTGCCAGCAGTGAAGTTGCCAATTATCGACCCCAGCATTTT; CDR3 protein: CASSEVANYRPQHF
clone size: few; D gene: .; J gene: TRBJ1-5; V gene: TRBV4-2; CDR3 DNA: TGTGCCAGCAGCCCAATAACAGGGATCCAGCCCCAGCATTTT; CDR3 protein: CASSPITGIQPQHF
clone size: .; D gene: .; J gene: TRBJ2-7; V gene: TRBV2; CDR3 DNA: TGTGCCAGCAGTGTTGGTTCGGCAGAGCAGTACTTC; CDR3 protein: CASSVGSAEQYF
clone size: .; D gene: TRBD2; J gene: TRBJ2-1; V gene: TRBV10-1; CDR3 DNA: TGCGCCAGCACCCAGTCACTAGCGGGATCTGAGCAGTTCTTC; CDR3 protein: CASTQSLAGSEQFF